These 14 T cell receptor beta chains were sequenced from one sample in a study of T cell responses to AZD1222 COVID-19 vaccine. Sequencing used immunoSEQ multiplex PCR; TCRdb keeps in-frame clones, though not all of them. The sample consists of about 200,000 clones, roughly 92% of them appearing once. Source: peripheral blood, taken 28 days after the second AZD1222 dose. These receptors came from an adult who received the AZD1222 COVID-19 vaccine.

The chain carries TRBV29-1 and TRBJ2-7, with D unclear. V dropped 4 bases and J dropped 0 bases, with 13 bases sitting between them. The CDR3 is made up of 14 amino acids. Germline V lookup: CDR1 SQVTM, CDR2 ANQGSEA. The CDR3 sequence: CSVGIQPDSYEQYF. The CDR3 DNA is TGCAGCGTTGGGATACAGCCAGACTCCTACGAGCAGTACTTC.

The V gene is TRBV10-3, the J gene TRBJ2-7; 7 bases line up with TRBD1. Germline V gives CDR1 ENHRY, CDR2 SYGVKD. The CDR3 is 12 amino acids. Trimming took 7 bases from V and 4 from J; bases not matched to a gene: 4. DNA of the CDR3: TGTGCCATCATGGGGGACAGATACGAGCAGTACTTC. The encoded protein is CAIMGDRYEQYF.

This sequence joins TRBV30 and TRBJ1-4, with a weak D call TRBD1 (5 bases). The CDR3 length is 14 residues. V lost 3 bases, J lost 7 bases, and 15 bases lay in between. The germline V gene encodes CDR1 GTSNPN and CDR2 SVGIG (reference sequence). The CDR3 loop is CAWSHGTRVEKLFF. CDR3 nucleotides: TGTGCCTGGAGCCACGGGACGAGGGTTGAAAAACTGTTTTTT.

CDR3 in amino acids: CASSPSPPAANYGYTF. The CDR3 nucleotides are TGTGCCAGCTCACCCTCCCCCCCTGCGGCTAACTATGGCTACACCTTC. J is TRBJ1-2 and V is TRBV18; D gene uncertain. This CDR3 is built from 16 residues. With 3 bases removed from V and 0 bases from J, the gap between germline ends came to 14 bases. Germline V gene data show CDR1 as KGHSH and CDR2 as LQKENI.

The chain combines TRBV4-3 with TRBJ2-5, with 15 bases aligning to TRBD2. Germline CDR1 reads LGHNA; CDR2 reads YSLEER. The CDR3 is 21 residues long. The trim removed 0 bases at V and 4 bases at J, leaving 15 bases unmatched. The CDR3 loop reads CASSQDAPRGLAGGPSETQYF. For the CDR3, the DNA is TGCGCCAGCAGCCAAGATGCCCCGCGAGGACTAGCGGGGGGGCCTTCAGAGACCCAGTACTTC.

J is TRBJ1-6 and V is TRBV3-1 (or the pseudogene TRBV3-2); the D is unclear. CDR3 length: 17 residues. V lost 0 bases and J lost 4, with 13 bases in between. Germline V gene data show CDR1 as LGHDT and CDR2 as YNNKEL (reference sequence). The CDR3 spells CASSQDRNMLYNSPLHF. The CDR3, as DNA: TGTGCCAGCAGCCAAGATCGGAACATGCTATATAATTCACCCCTCCACTTT.

The chain employs TRBV5-4 and TRBJ1-4, with D tentatively TRBD1 (6 bases). Between the trimmed V and J ends, which lost 4 bases and 2 bases, there was a span of 12 bases. This CDR3 is 15 amino acids long. Germline lookup yields CDR1 SGHNT and CDR2 YYREEE (reference sequence). This chain's CDR3 is CASSTYRATNEKLFF. For the CDR3, the DNA is TGTGCCAGCAGCACCTACAGGGCGACTAATGAAAAACTGTTTTTT.

The CDR3 reads CASSLVGIGQFF. CDR3 DNA sequence: TGTGCCAGCAGCTTAGTCGGTATAGGGCAGTTCTTC. This sequence joins TRBV7-9 and TRBJ2-1, with no clear D. The V end lost 1 base, the J end lost 12 bases, and 10 bases lay between the germline ends. CDR3 length equals 12 residues. The germline V gene has CDR1 SEHNR and CDR2 FQNEAQ (reference sequence).

CDR3 sequence reads: CASSPRDRGYGYTF. The DNA for the CDR3 is TGTGCCAGCTCACCTCGGGACAGGGGTTACGGCTACACCTTC. V usage is TRBV18 and J usage is TRBJ1-2; TRBD1 agrees at 10 bases. Germline V gives CDR1 KGHSH, CDR2 LQKENI. The CDR3 has 14 residues. V shed 3 bases, J shed 8 bases, and the junction held 6 bases outside the gene matches.

This chain connects TRBV7-9 to TRBJ2-4; 7 nucleotides align to TRBD2. The V gene's germline CDR1 is SEHNR and CDR2 FQNEAQ (reference sequence). This CDR3 has 15 residues. Unmatched junction bases numbered 2, after V lost 0 bases and J lost 3 bases. The CDR3 reads CASSLAGDYKNIQYF. CDR3 DNA: TGTGCCAGCAGCTTAGCGGGGGACTACAAAAACATTCAGTACTTC.

This chain links TRBV3-1 (or the pseudogene TRBV3-2) with TRBJ1-1; 9 bases are shared with TRBD1. The V gene's germline CDR1 is LGHDT and CDR2 YNNKEL (reference sequence). V dropped 2 bases and J dropped 6; count of bases not matched to a gene: 4. The CDR3 contains 14 residues. This CDR3 reads CASSQPDRGSEAFF. The DNA for the CDR3 is TGTGCCAGCAGCCAACCCGACAGGGGGTCTGAAGCTTTCTTT.

The CDR3, as DNA: TGTGCCAGCAGCGTAGTCGGGGGACCCTCTGGGGCCAACGTCCTGACTTTC. Translation gives CASSVVGGPSGANVLTF. The chain employs TRBV9 and TRBJ2-6; D perhaps matches TRBD2 (6 bases). Per the germline V gene, CDR1 is SGDLS and CDR2 is YYNGEE. The CDR3 has 17 residues. The germline V and J ends were trimmed by 0 bases and 0 bases, with 10 bases remaining between them.

This clone was detected only once. The gene calls are TRBV4-1 and TRBJ1-6, with TRBD1 matching 8 bases. Trimming removed 2 bases from V and 7 bases from J; junction bases left unmatched: 10. The CDR3 length is 17 residues. CDR1 and CDR2 (germline): MGHRA, YSYEKL. The CDR3 here is CASSQPTRQGLNSPLHF. CDR3 sequence (DNA): TGCGCCAGCAGCCAACCCACAAGACAGGGGCTGAATTCACCCCTCCACTTT.

This clone showed up just once. The CDR3 nucleotides read TGTGCCAGCAGGCGGGGGGGATCCGGCAATCAGCCCCAGCATTTT. The encoded protein is CASRRGGSGNQPQHF. The chain carries TRBV6-5 and TRBJ1-5; perhaps TRBD1 as D (5 bases). This CDR3 region has 15 residues. V dropped 6 bases and J dropped 2 bases, with 14 bases sitting between them. Germline-derived CDR1 and CDR2 are MNHEY and SVGAGI.